The rows below give T cell receptor beta chains drawn from one sample of a study of T cell responses to AZD1222 COVID-19 vaccine. TCRdb's table, derived via immunoSEQ multiplex PCR, lists solely in-frame clones and lacks some. The table lists 180,000 or so clones, around 90% of them singletons. Material: peripheral blood, obtained on day 0 of AZD1222 vaccination. The receptor set was obtained from an adult in good health. CDR3s include the opening cysteine and the closing phenylalanine or tryptophan. A D gene is named only where the DNA matches it firmly. Clone size is given for some rows only: seen once, a few or many times, or a class if the clone is expanded.

>-|-|TRBV6-5|TRBJ1-2
CASRGGFSLGYTF
TGTGCCAGCAGAGGGGGGTTTTCCCTTGGCTACACCTTC
>-|-|TRBV6-5|TRBJ1-1
CASSLGMGGYTEAFF
TGTGCCAGCAGTCTCGGTATGGGGGGGTACACTGAAGCTTTCTTT
>-|TRBD1|TRBV6-5|TRBJ1-2
CATKGTGGNNYGYTF
TGTGCCACTAAAGGGACAGGGGGCAATAACTATGGCTACACCTTC
>-|-|TRBV28|TRBJ2-7
CASTGTHQRYEQYF
TGTGCCAGCACGGGGACACACCAGCGCTACGAGCAGTACTTC
>-|TRBD1|TRBV7-8|TRBJ1-1
CASSQGTVMNTEAFF
TGTGCCAGCAGCCAAGGGACAGTTATGAACACTGAAGCTTTCTTT
>-|-|TRBV15|TRBJ1-2
CATSRESNREGYTF
TGTGCCACCAGCAGAGAAAGCAACAGGGAGGGCTACACCTTC
>few|-|TRBV7-9|TRBJ1-2
CASSLGRTDNYGYTF
TGTGCCAGCAGCTTAGGACGGACAGATAACTATGGCTACACCTTC
>-|-|TRBV23-1|TRBJ1-1
CASSQPRGGLPRTEAFF
TGCGCCAGCAGTCAACCCCGGGGTGGACTACCTAGGACTGAAGCTTTCTTT
>-|-|TRBV11-3|TRBJ2-2
CASSLDRGNTGELFF
TGTGCCAGCAGCTTAGATAGGGGTAACACCGGGGAGCTGTTTTTT
>-|-|TRBV25-1|TRBJ2-5
CASSDPARWVAQYF
TGTGCCAGCAGTGACCCCGCGCGGTGGGTGGCCCAGTACTTC
>-|-|TRBV27|TRBJ1-4
CASSLSPTTNEKLFF
TGTGCCAGCAGTTTATCTCCCACAACTAATGAAAAACTGTTTTTT
>-|-|TRBV27|TRBJ1-5
CASSPGAGTVEPQHF
TGTGCCAGCAGCCCAGGGGCAGGGACCGTTGAGCCCCAGCATTTT
>once|TRBD1|TRBV5-1|TRBJ2-2
CASQHSETGATGELFF
TGCGCCAGCCAACATTCAGAGACAGGGGCCACCGGGGAGCTGTTTTTT
>few|-|TRBV19|TRBJ1-2
CASSISDGYTF
TGTGCCAGTAGCATATCGGATGGCTACACCTTC
>-|TRBD1|TRBV6-5|TRBJ2-7
CASSRDRVSYEQYF
TGTGCCAGCAGTAGGGACAGGGTCTCCTACGAGCAGTACTTC
>-|TRBD1|TRBV7-9|TRBJ1-5
CASSLGQGNSNQPQHF
TGTGCCAGCAGCTTGGGACAGGGGAATAGCAATCAGCCCCAGCATTTT
>-|-|TRBV19|TRBJ2-7
CASSIDVGIEQYF
TGTGCCAGTAGTATAGATGTTGGGATCGAGCAGTACTTC
>-|-|TRBV21-1|TRBJ1-4
CASSKALGWWTVEEKLFF
TGTGCCAGCAGCAAAGCGCTTGGGTGGTGGACTGTTGAGGAAAAACTGTTTTTT
>once|TRBD1|TRBV27|TRBJ2-1
CASSLGAGTGFNEQFF
TGTGCCAGCAGTTTAGGGGCCGGGACAGGGTTCAATGAGCAGTTCTTC
>once|-|TRBV2|TRBJ1-5
CASGEGISNQPQHF
TGTGCCAGTGGGGAGGGTATAAGCAATCAGCCCCAGCATTTT
>once|-|TRBV24-1|TRBJ1-2
CATSDPGGSYTF
TGTGCCACCAGTGACCCGGGGGGAAGCTACACCTTC
>-|TRBD1|TRBV18|TRBJ1-3
CASSPDRADTIYF
TGTGCCAGCTCACCTGACAGGGCGGACACCATATATTTT
>-|-|TRBV4-1|TRBJ1-5
CASSQGVGWQPQHF
TGCGCCAGCAGCCAGGGGGTCGGATGGCAGCCCCAGCATTTT
>-|TRBD1|TRBV4-1|TRBJ2-7
CASSQRIPGQGAREQYF
TGCGCCAGCAGCCAAAGGATACCGGGACAGGGGGCACGGGAGCAGTACTTC
>-|-|TRBV29-1|TRBJ1-1
CSVEGGIREAFF
TGCAGCGTTGAGGGGGGGATTAGGGAAGCTTTCTTT
>-|-|TRBV5-1|TRBJ1-1
CASTKTGSTEAFF
TGCGCCAGCACCAAAACAGGGTCGACTGAAGCTTTCTTT
>once|TRBD1|TRBV7-8|TRBJ2-5
CASSSDRVRETQYF
TGTGCCAGCAGCTCTGACAGGGTGAGGGAGACCCAGTACTTC
>-|-|TRBV5-1|TRBJ2-7
CASSLDWFNEQYF
TGCGCCAGCAGCTTGGATTGGTTCAACGAGCAGTACTTC
>-|TRBD1|TRBV27|TRBJ2-7
CASSDRERAYEQYF
TGTGCCAGCAGTGACAGGGAACGCGCCTACGAGCAGTACTTC